Reported below is one T cell receptor (beta chain). The antigen remains unidentified. With 3 bases clipped from V and 6 bases from J, the junction kept 4 bases outside the gene matches. Germline CDR1 SGDLS, CDR2 YYNGEE. The CDR3 covers 14 residues. These donors were members of the approximately 110-subject validation cohort, a group separate from the roughly 670-subject first cohort. The data derive from a study of cytomegalovirus exposure and HLA in healthy donors. Study-wide results and caveats: The study put 150 to 200 TCR beta chains on its list as cytomegalovirus-associated.

Data came from immunoSEQ multiplex PCR; TCRdb stores just in-frame clones and leaves some out. Here the sample spans under 250,000 clones, approximately 82% being singletons. The chain is built from TRBV9 and TRBJ1-4; 8 nucleotides line up with TRBD1. The sequenced sample consisted of PBMCs. This TCR came from a woman between 18 and 30 years old in good health and CMV-seronegative. The CDR3 spells CASSGPGQDEKLFF. The CDR3 DNA sequence: TGTGCCAGCAGCGGTCCGGGACAGGATGAAAAACTGTTTTTT.